This TCR beta chain came from a study of blood T cell repertoires in COVID-19. Data came from immunoSEQ multiplex PCR; TCRdb stores just in-frame clones and leaves some out. The table has 150,000 or so clones, roughly four fifths seen once. This CDR3 spans 13 amino acids. Germline CDR1 and CDR2: SGHRS and YFSETQ. The V end was cut by 0 bases, the J end by 1 base, with 4 bases between. A note on this clone: Additional DNA sequences in this sample encode the identical CDR3.

Sequenced: peripheral blood. The chain is built from TRBV5-1 and TRBJ1-1; D remains unclear. The clonotype was recovered from a human donor with acute or convalescent COVID-19. The donor label of this sample is uncertain. The CDR3 loop is CASSLARNTEAFF. The CDR3 coding sequence is TGCGCCAGCAGCTTGGCCCGGAACACTGAAGCTTTCTTT. Combining the CDR3 with reference TRBV5-1 and TRBJ1-1 gives the whole variable domain KAGVTQTPRYLIKTRGQQVTLSCSPISGHRSVSWYQQTPGQGLQFLFEYFSETQRNKGNFPGRFSGRQFSNSRSEMNVSTLELGDSALYLCASSLARNTEAFFGQGTRLTVV.